This TCR beta chain was captured in a study of cytomegalovirus exposure and HLA in healthy donors. Turning to the study itself: Around 200 million T cells yielded around 100 million unique TCR beta sequences, as an earlier analysis found. Notes on the study in general: By HLA locus, TCR association rates varied in a later analysis, with DRB1 showing the most and HLA-C the fewest. Analyses of presence/absence relied on an assumption of roughly uniform sequencing depth across donors. The classifier, whose performance was assessed in both the original and validation cohorts, reportedly diagnosed cytomegalovirus status with high specificity and sensitivity.

PCR primers comprised 60 Vbeta and 13 Jbeta primers. Libraries were prepared by immunoSEQ multiplex PCR; TCRdb keeps only in-frame clonotypes and omits some of them. The data hold 150,000 to 200,000 clones, with roughly 86% observed a single time. The CDR3 loop spans 15 amino acids. V lost 5 bases to trimming and J lost 7 bases; unmatched junction nucleotides: 12. Germline values: CDR1 SEHNR, CDR2 FQNEAQ (reference sequence). Remarks on this clone: Its cognate antigen is unknown.

The sequencing sample was made of PBMCs. This chain connects TRBV7-9 to TRBJ2-7, with 9 positions matching TRBD2. The clonotype was recovered from a woman between 18 and 30 years old in good health and CMV-seronegative. Here the CDR3 DNA reads TGTGCCAGCAGCGACCGACTAGCGGCCTTGCGGGAGCAGTACTTC. Translating it yields CASSDRLAALREQYF.